This TCR beta chain was sequenced during a study of regulatory T cells in long-lasting Graves disease. The time point is: newly diagnosed GD, antithyroid drugs for less than 3 months. The TCR library was prepared using RNA isolated from PBMCs. Both iRepertoire HTBI primers and Arm-PCR of CDR3 regions were used to build the TCR beta libraries. In the source study's methods: Sequenced samples collectively carried approximately 58 TRBV and 11 to 15 TRBJ segments. TCRdb recomputed calls from the multiplex PCR reads with MiXCR, one row per CDR3 protein. TCRdb assigned the V and J calls; the authors' analysis was not used. The profile shows 200,000 to 250,000 distinct CDR3 sequences, around 20% of them singletons. Points from the study as a whole: Newly diagnosed Graves' patients exceeded persistent ones in TCR diversity. Favored gene segments in persistent disease were TRBV28, TRBJ1-2 and TRBJ2-5.

This clonotype was seen just once. Its antigen remains unknown. Germline V lookup: CDR1 LNHDA, CDR2 SQIVND (reference sequence). With 4 bases removed from V and 2 bases from J, the gap between germline ends came to 9 bases. The length of the CDR3 is 14 residues. V is TRBV19 and J is TRBJ1-5, with D uncertain. The source of this sequence is a female donor with Graves disease. The material sequenced was peripheral blood mononuclear cells (PBMCs), taken at new diagnosis, from a patient treated with antithyroid drugs. This CDR3 is CASSSGVGNQPQHF. The DNA of the CDR3 is TGTGCCAGTAGTAGCGGGGTTGGCAATCAGCCCCAGCATTTT.